This is a list of T cell receptor beta chains from one sample in a study of early T cells in non-severe SARS-CoV-2 infection. TCRdb re-analysed the 5' RACE reads in MiXCR, keeping a single row per CDR3 protein. Among 30,000 or so distinct CDR3 sequences listed, 3.9% were seen once. The sequencing sample was made of whole blood. All receptors come from an adult who was a healthcare worker with PCR-confirmed SARS-CoV-2 infection or an uninfected control (not recorded which). The CDR3 runs from the conserved cysteine through the conserved F or W. D genes are given only for firm matches. Only part of the rows carry a size: once, few, many, or a class if the clone is expanded.

NA	few	TRBJ2-5	TRBV12-3/TRBV12-4	TGTGCCAGCACACAGGGACAGACCCAGTACTTC	CASTQGQTQYF
TRBD2	few	TRBJ2-5	TRBV20-1	TGCAGTGCTAGAGAGCCTAGCGGGGGCGGGACCCAGTACTTC	CSAREPSGGGTQYF
NA	many	TRBJ2-2	TRBV12-3/TRBV12-4	TGTGCCACCTCCGGCTCAGCGAACACCGGGGAGCTGTTTTTT	CATSGSANTGELFF
NA	many	TRBJ2-7	TRBV12-3/TRBV12-4	TGTGCCAGCAGTTTAGCCGCAGCCTACGAGCAGTACTTC	CASSLAAAYEQYF
NA	many	TRBJ2-5	TRBV6-2/TRBV6-3	TGTGCCAGCAGCTCGCCCGGGACGTGGAAGACCCAGTACTTC	CASSSPGTWKTQYF
NA	many	TRBJ1-1	TRBV5-4	TGTGCCAGCGCGTTAATGGGAACTGAAGCTTTCTTT	CASALMGTEAFF
NA	many	TRBJ2-3	TRBV7-9	TGTGCCAGCAGCTTAAAGGCGAGCACAGATACGCAGTATTTT	CASSLKASTDTQYF
NA	few	TRBJ2-1	TRBV14	TGTGCCAGCAGCCGAATAGGCGGGAATTATAATGAGCAGTTCTTC	CASSRIGGNYNEQFF
TRBD2	many	TRBJ2-3	TRBV3-1	TGTGCCAGCAGCGTCCGTAGCGGGAGGGCCGCAGATACGCAGTATTTT	CASSVRSGRAADTQYF
NA	many	TRBJ2-1	TRBV18	TGTGCCAGCTCACCGAAGTCCAGCCCGCCGGGTGAGCAGTTCTTC	CASSPKSSPPGEQFF
TRBD1	medium-sized	TRBJ2-1	TRBV6-5	TGTGCCAGCAGTCTGACAGGGAGCTCCTACAATGAGCAGTTCTTC	CASSLTGSSYNEQFF
NA	medium-sized	TRBJ1-2	TRBV7-2	TGTGCCAGCAGCCCGCCCCCTGGGGCAGGGGCCTATGGCTACACCTTC	CASSPPPGAGAYGYTF
NA	NA	TRBJ1-1	TRBV7-8	TGTGCCAGCAGCCAGCCCAAAGGGCTGAGCACTGAAGCTTTCTTT	CASSQPKGLSTEAFF
TRBD2	many	TRBJ2-2	TRBV7-6	TGTGCCAGCAGCTTAGGAGTAGCGGGAGGCACCGGGGAGCTGTTTTTT	CASSLGVAGGTGELFF
TRBD2	many	TRBJ2-1	TRBV7-2	TGTGCCAGCAGCTTAGTCCCTCGACTAGCGGGAGAAGGATACAATGAGCAGTTCTTC	CASSLVPRLAGEGYNEQFF
TRBD2	many	TRBJ2-3	TRBV20-1	TGCAGTGCCTTGGGGCTAGCGGGGGGGGCAGATACGCAGTATTTT	CSALGLAGGADTQYF
NA	NA	TRBJ1-4	TRBV2	TGTGCCAGCACAGCAACTAATGAAAAACTGTTTTTT	CASTATNEKLFF
NA	many	TRBJ1-2	TRBV10-3	TGTGCCACCAGACAGAGCACTCAGGACTACACCTTC	CATRQSTQDYTF
NA	many	TRBJ2-2	TRBV7-9	TGTGCCAGCAGCGGACAGAAGATGGGGGAGCTGTTTTTT	CASSGQKMGELFF
NA	many	TRBJ1-5	TRBV12-3/TRBV12-4	TGTGCCAGCAGTTTGGGGGGGTTGGGCAATCAGCCCCAGCATTTT	CASSLGGLGNQPQHF
NA	many	TRBJ2-3	TRBV14	TGTGCCAGCAGCCAAGCAGCCCTCCAAGATACGCAGTATTTT	CASSQAALQDTQYF
NA	NA	TRBJ1-1	TRBV18	TGTGCCAGCTCACCACGACAAAGCGGTCGGAACACTGAAGCTTTCTTT	CASSPRQSGRNTEAFF
NA	many	TRBJ1-2	TRBV19	TGTGCCAGTAGATCCCTGGGGCGACAGGATAACTATGGCTACACCTTC	CASRSLGRQDNYGYTF
NA	few	TRBJ2-7	TRBV5-6	TGTGCCAGCAGCCGGACCATCTACGAGCAGTACTTC	CASSRTIYEQYF
NA	NA	TRBJ1-5	TRBV6-2/TRBV6-3	TGTGCCAGCAGTGGGGATGGCAATCAGCCCCAGCATTTT	CASSGDGNQPQHF
NA	many	TRBJ2-7	TRBV30	TGTGCCTGGAGCGGTGATTACGAGCAGTACTTC	CAWSGDYEQYF
NA	many	TRBJ2-7	TRBV20-1	TGCAGTGCTTTAGCGGACTCCTACGAGCAGTACTTC	CSALADSYEQYF
TRBD2	many	TRBJ2-1	TRBV29-1	TGCAGCGTACAGACTAGCGGGAGGCCAAACAATGAGCAGTTCTTC	CSVQTSGRPNNEQFF
NA	many	TRBJ1-4	TRBV30	TGTGCCTGGAGTCCGGACGGGTTAATTGGAAAACTGTTTTTT	CAWSPDGLIGKLFF
NA	many	TRBJ1-1	TRBV6-5	TGTGCCAGCAGTAGAGAAGGGACGGCTGAAGCTTTCTTT	CASSREGTAEAFF
NA	NA	TRBJ2-1	TRBV7-9	TGTGCCAGCAGCTTAGCGCTAACGGAGATCTCAGTCGAAGAGCAGTTCTTC	CASSLALTEISVEEQFF
TRBD1	many	TRBJ1-1	TRBV7-3	TGTGCCAGCAGTCTTCAGACAGGGACGAACACTGAAGCTTTCTTT	CASSLQTGTNTEAFF
NA	many	TRBJ2-5	TRBV5-1	TGCGCCAGCAGTGCGGGAATTCAAGAGACCCAGTACTTC	CASSAGIQETQYF